One and the same sample provided the 22 T cell receptor beta chains below, sequenced in a study of tumour-infiltrating T cells in Burkitt lymphoma. Using immunoSEQ multiplex PCR, the repertoire was profiled, and TCRdb retains in-frame clones only, with some absent. The table has some 5,000 clones, approximately 16% seen once. Sequenced: tumor tissue. Source of these receptors: a human donor with diffuse large B-cell lymphoma.

The chain combines TRBV5-8 with TRBJ2-5, with D perhaps matching TRBD1 (5 bases). The CDR3 sequence is 14 residues long. The germline V gene encodes CDR1 SGHTS and CDR2 YDEGEE. Trimming cost V 1 base and J 4 bases, with 11 bases left between them. The CDR3 loop reads CASSLRQGGETQYF. The CDR3 bases are TGTGCCAGCAGCTTGCGGCAGGGCGGAGAGACCCAGTACTTC.

In its sample, this clone was seen a few times. The chain links TRBV21-1 to TRBJ1-2. TRBV21-1 is a known pseudogene. The CDR3 extends over 12 amino acids. CDR3 region: CASRLGVHGYTF. In DNA form, the CDR3 reads TGTGCCAGCAGATTAGGTGTGCATGGCTACACCTTC.

The rearrangement uses TRBV2 and TRBJ2-1, with 12 bases lining up with TRBD1. J was trimmed by 5 bases and V by 6 bases; bases with no gene match: 5. Germline assignment: CDR1 SNHLY and CDR2 FYNNEI. The CDR3 extends over 15 amino acids. In DNA form, the CDR3 reads TGTGCCAGCAGGCCGGGACAGGGGGCGAACAATGAGCAGTTCTTC. Translating it yields CASRPGQGANNEQFF.

This sequence joins TRBV28 and TRBJ2-5; D may be TRBD2 (7 bases). The CDR3 sequence is 14 residues long. The germline CDR1 and CDR2 sequences are MDHEN and SYDVKM. V dropped 3 bases and J dropped 2 bases, with 10 bases sitting between them. The CDR3 sequence is CASSLGGPQETQYF. The CDR3 DNA reads as TGTGCCAGCAGTTTGGGGGGGCCTCAAGAGACCCAGTACTTC.

The CDR3 reads CSGQGHSYEQYF. The CDR3 nucleotides read TGCAGCGGGCAGGGGCACTCCTACGAGCAGTACTTC. This chain uses TRBV29-1 with TRBJ2-7; tentatively, D is TRBD1 (6 bases). The CDR3 is 12 residues long. Trimming took off 7 bases at V and 0 bases at J, with 10 bases between the two ends. Germline loops: CDR1 SQVTM, CDR2 ANQGSEA.

The genes are TRBV19 and TRBJ2-1; D may be TRBD2 (6 bases). The CDR3 covers 13 residues. Germline CDR1 LNHDA, CDR2 SQIVND (reference sequence). The V and J ends lost 4 bases and 7 bases respectively, with 11 bases between them. CDR3 DNA: TGTGCCAGTAGTACCGGGACTCTTAATGAGCAGTTCTTC. Its translation is CASSTGTLNEQFF.

This clone came up a few times. The gene calls are TRBV2 and TRBJ1-3, with D possibly being TRBD1 (6 bases). Per the germline V gene, CDR1 is SNHLY and CDR2 is FYNNEI. The CDR3 has 16 residues. Trimming left V 6 bases short and J 0 bases short, with 15 bases between. The CDR3 loop reads CASRGTTKSSGNTIYF. CDR3 bases: TGTGCCAGCAGGGGGACAACTAAGAGCTCTGGAAACACCATATATTTT.

The J gene is TRBJ2-5, the V gene TRBV27; D is perhaps TRBD1 (6 bases). Germline values: CDR1 MNHEY, CDR2 SMNVEV (reference sequence). This CDR3 comprises 13 residues. V gave up 1 base and J gave up 5 bases, with 8 bases separating them. For the CDR3, the DNA is TGTGCCAGCAGTTTATATAGGGGGGAGACCCAGTACTTC. It is translated as CASSLYRGETQYF.

This clone has just a few counts. This chain links TRBV27 with TRBJ2-7; 7 nucleotides match TRBD1. Germline trimming cut 5 bases from V and 3 bases from J; bases unmatched to any gene: 4. Germline CDR1 reads MNHEY; CDR2 reads SMNVEV (reference sequence). This CDR3 comprises 13 residues. The chain's CDR3 is CASSPGQIYEQYF. For the CDR3, the DNA is TGTGCCAGCAGTCCGGGACAGATCTACGAGCAGTACTTC.

The chain employs TRBV10-1 and TRBJ1-1; 9 nucleotides align to TRBD1. V lost 6 bases, J lost 11 bases, and 7 bases stayed unmatched. Germline V gene lookup returns CDR1 WNHNN and CDR2 SYGVQD (reference sequence). CDR3 length equals 12 residues. CDR3 DNA sequence: TGCGCCAGCAGCAACGGGACAGGGAGGGCTTTCTTT. It is translated as CASSNGTGRAFF.

V usage is TRBV19 and J usage is TRBJ1-4; 8 bases fit TRBD1. The CDR3 runs to 17 residues. CDR1 and CDR2 from the germline V gene are LNHDA and SQIVND (reference sequence). Trimming cost V 4 bases and J 0 bases; bases outside gene matches: 7. This CDR3 reads CASSTWTGTATNEKLFF. Here the CDR3 DNA reads TGTGCCAGTAGTACATGGACAGGGACTGCAACTAATGAAAAACTGTTTTTT. Full variable domain (outside the CDR3, taken from reference TRBV19 and TRBJ1-4): DGGITQSPKYLFRKEGQNVTLSCEQNLNHDAMYWYRQDPGQGLRLIYYSQIVNDFQKGDIAEGYSVSREKKESFPLTVTSAQKNPTAFYLCASSTWTGTATNEKLFFGSGTQLSVL.

The chain has TRBV6-1 and TRBJ2-7; D uncertain. The CDR3 spans 14 residues. The germline V gene has CDR1 MNHNS and CDR2 SASEGT. The germline V and J ends were trimmed by 1 base and 3 bases, with 10 bases remaining between them. The CDR3 here is CASSEGRLDYEQYF. The CDR3 coding sequence is TGTGCCAGCAGTGAAGGGCGACTTGACTACGAGCAGTACTTC.

This clone appeared a few times. The chain carries TRBV6-6 and TRBJ2-3; 7 nucleotides match TRBD2. J gave up 4 bases and V 0 bases, and 7 bases lay outside the gene matches. Germline CDR1 MNHNY, CDR2 SVGAGI (reference sequence). This CDR3 has 16 amino acids. CDR3 nucleotide sequence: TGTGCCAGCAGTTACTCGGACCCACTAGCGTCAGATACGCAGTATTTT. It is translated as CASSYSDPLASDTQYF.

The chain recombines TRBV2 with TRBJ2-5, with a tentative D call TRBD2 (6 bases). Gene TRBJ2-7 matches the end of the DNA better, so the J call may be wrong. Germline-derived CDR1 and CDR2 are SNHLY and FYNNEI. The CDR3 contains 12 residues. The CDR3 region is CASGGTSYEQYF. Here the CDR3 DNA reads TGTGCCAGCGGGGGGACTTCCTACGAGCAGTACTTC.

This chain joins TRBV5-4 and TRBJ1-1; TRBD1 might be the D (6 bases). Trimming removed 1 base from V and 5 bases from J, with 9 bases in between. Germline V gene lookup returns CDR1 SGHNT and CDR2 YYREEE (reference sequence). CDR3 length equals 13 residues. CDR3 sequence: CASSLKGGTEAFF. Here the CDR3 DNA reads TGTGCCAGCAGCTTGAAGGGGGGGACTGAAGCTTTCTTT.

There are a few counts of this clone. The V and J genes are TRBV30 and TRBJ2-2; 9 positions match TRBD1. The germline CDR1 and CDR2 sequences are GTSNPN and SVGIG (reference sequence). J was trimmed by 5 bases and V by 5 bases; bases with no gene match: 9. This CDR3 contains 15 residues. The CDR3 DNA follows: TGTGCCTGGTCGTTCGGGACAGGGCGTACCGGGGAGCTGTTTTTT. Protein product: CAWSFGTGRTGELFF.

This clone was detected a few times. This sequence joins TRBV29-1 and TRBJ2-1; 7 positions agree with TRBD1. This CDR3 has 15 residues. CDR1 is SQVTM and CDR2 is ANQGSEA in the germline V gene. Unmatched junction bases numbered 10, after V lost 4 bases and J lost 4 bases. Here the CDR3 DNA reads TGCAGCGTTGTAGAGGGGGCTAGGGGTTACAATGAGCAGTTCTTC. Translated, it gives CSVVEGARGYNEQFF.

This clone was counted only a few times. The chain uses TRBV6-4 and TRBJ1-3, with 7 bases identical to TRBD1. The ends lost 0 bases at V and 4 bases at J; junction bases unmatched: 15. This CDR3 has 19 amino acids. Germline assignment: CDR1 MRHNA and CDR2 SNTAGT. CDR3 bases: TGTGCCAGCAGTGACTCGGTACAGGGGCCGACGCAGGCCGGAAACACCATATATTTT. This gives the protein CASSDSVQGPTQAGNTIYF.

The sample holds a few counts of this clone. This chain uses TRBV14 with TRBJ2-1; weak D call: TRBD2 (6 bases). CDR1 and CDR2 from the germline V gene are SGHDN and FVKESK. The CDR3 length is 14 residues. V shed 4 bases and J shed 2 bases, with 9 bases lying between them. CDR3 sequence reads: CASSPRGTYNEQFF. The CDR3 DNA reads TGTGCCAGCAGCCCCCGGGGGACCTACAATGAGCAGTTCTTC.

There are a few counts of this clone. V is TRBV11-2 and J is TRBJ2-3, with D perhaps TRBD1 or TRBD2 (6 bases each). V was clipped by 5 bases and J by 5 bases, with 20 bases between them. This CDR3 has 16 amino acids. Germline V lookup: CDR1 SGHAT, CDR2 FQNNGV. In nucleotides, the CDR3 is TGTGCCAGCAGCACATTCCGGGGGCTAGGGTTAGATACGCAGTATTTT. It encodes CASSTFRGLGLDTQYF.

The chain carries TRBV4-1 and TRBJ2-3; D is unresolved. V lost 2 bases and J lost 0, with 12 bases in between. Looked up from germline, CDR1 is MGHRA and CDR2 is YSYEKL. The CDR3 loop spans 16 amino acids. CDR3 DNA sequence: TGCGCCAGCAGCCAATGGTACAGCACTAGCACAGATACGCAGTATTTT. This translates into CASSQWYSTSTDTQYF.

The table lists this clone with a few counts. This chain joins TRBV28 and TRBJ2-7; D unclear. The germline V gene has CDR1 MDHEN and CDR2 SYDVKM. Trimming shortened V by 3 bases and J by 6 bases, and 9 bases separated the two germline ends. The CDR3 has 12 residues. The CDR3 DNA sequence: TGTGCCAGCAGTTTGGAGTTCTCCGAGCAGTACTTC. Protein product: CASSLEFSEQYF.